This T cell receptor (beta chain) comes out of a study of shared clonotypes between healthy human individuals. Findings of the study overall: The study sampled only blood, and tissue repertoires likely differ.

On this clone itself: The antigen remains unidentified.

Germline CDR1 is SGHTA and CDR2 is FQGNSA. V dropped 5 bases and J dropped 9 bases, with 17 bases sitting between them. CDR3 length: 14 amino acids. Loaded into unsorted PBMC replicate PCRs was roughly 320 ng DNA, 25,000 to 35,000 T cell genomes. In the authors' methods: Owing to the provision of junction-only sequences devoid of quality scores by immunoSEQ, filtering differed. Profiled with immunoSEQ multiplex PCR; TCRdb holds only in-frame clones, not every one. Clonal size and the V and J genes are those of that table, whereas D and trimming came from the DNA. The table has approximately 500,000 clones, roughly 85% seen once.

The sample consisted of PBMCs. The chain uses TRBV7-2 and TRBJ2-1; TRBD2 is a possible D gene (6 bases). The TCR sequence derives from a middle-aged woman in good health. Some clones in this sample may be carry-over from other donors' samples. The CDR3 protein is CASSPEGLLSEQFF. DNA for the CDR3: TGTGCCAGCAGCCCGGAGGGACTTTTGAGTGAGCAGTTCTTC.